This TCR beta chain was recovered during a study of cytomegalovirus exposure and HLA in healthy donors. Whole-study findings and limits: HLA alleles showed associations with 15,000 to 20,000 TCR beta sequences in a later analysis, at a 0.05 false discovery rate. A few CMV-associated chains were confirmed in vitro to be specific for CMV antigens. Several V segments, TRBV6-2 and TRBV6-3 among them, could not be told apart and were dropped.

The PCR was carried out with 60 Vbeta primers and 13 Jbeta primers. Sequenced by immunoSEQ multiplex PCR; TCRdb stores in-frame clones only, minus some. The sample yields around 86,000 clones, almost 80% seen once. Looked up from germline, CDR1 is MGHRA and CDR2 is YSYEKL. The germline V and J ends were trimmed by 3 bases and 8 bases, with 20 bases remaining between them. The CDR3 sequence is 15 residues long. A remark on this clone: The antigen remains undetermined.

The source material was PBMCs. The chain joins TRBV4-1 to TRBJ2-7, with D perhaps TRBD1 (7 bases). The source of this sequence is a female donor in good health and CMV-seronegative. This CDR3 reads CASSHPDAGGHKQYF. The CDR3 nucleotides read TGCGCCAGCAGCCATCCCGATGCAGGGGGGCACAAGCAGTACTTC.